The 3 T cell receptor beta chains reported below all come from one sample, sequenced in a study of OX40 agonist ivuxolimab in advanced cancers. Generated by immunoSEQ multiplex PCR, the TCRdb table keeps only in-frame clones and is missing some. The sample yields more than 60,000 clones, around 82% seen once. Source: CD4+ or CD8+ T cells sorted from blood, taken in a trial of the OX40 agonist ivuxolimab. Receptor source: an adult with an advanced solid tumor such as melanoma, head and neck, liver or kidney cancer.

As DNA, the CDR3 is TGTGCCAGCAGCTTGGGTGTGGCAGGGAGCTCCTATAATTCACCCCTCCACTTT. Encoded protein: CASSLGVAGSSYNSPLHF. The rearrangement links TRBV5-6 to TRBJ1-6; D is perhaps TRBD1 (5 bases). Trimming cost V 0 bases and J 0 bases, with 13 bases left between them. This CDR3 has 18 residues. Germline V lookup: CDR1 SGHDT, CDR2 YYEEEE. The full variable domain, completed using reference TRBV5-6 and TRBJ1-6, is DAGVTQSPTHLIKTRGQQVTLRCSPKSGHDTVSWYQQALGQGPQFIFQYYEEEERQRGNFPDRFSGHQFPNYSSELNVNALLLGDSALYLCASSLGVAGSSYNSPLHFGNGTRLTVT.

CDR3 in DNA: TGTGCCAGCAGTCCCCAACCAGGGGTACCCCGGGCGGAGGGCTACACCTTC. The encoded protein is CASSPQPGVPRAEGYTF. The chain uses TRBV27 and TRBJ1-2; possibly TRBD1 for D (6 bases). The V end lost 5 bases, the J end lost 8 bases, and 27 bases lay between the germline ends. Looked up from germline, CDR1 is MNHEY and CDR2 is SMNVEV (reference sequence). This CDR3 spans 17 amino acids.

The rearrangement links TRBV7-6 to TRBJ1-1; D is uncertain. Germline V CDR1 and CDR2: SGHVS, FNYEAQ. The CDR3 extends over 15 amino acids. Trimming shortened V by 0 bases and J by 4 bases, and 12 bases separated the two germline ends. The CDR3 sequence: CASSLAYKAGTEAFF. The DNA of the CDR3 is TGTGCCAGCAGCTTAGCTTACAAGGCTGGCACTGAAGCTTTCTTT.